The rows below give T cell receptor beta chains drawn from one sample of a study of cytomegalovirus exposure and HLA in healthy donors. The data were produced by immunoSEQ multiplex PCR, yet TCRdb's version contains in-frame clones alone and is incomplete. In the table there are tens of thousands of clones, 90% of which are singletons. The sequenced sample was PBMCs. The receptors stem from a man in his late teens or twenties in good health and CMV-seronegative. Both conserved end residues are part of each CDR3. The order of the fields is J gene, V gene, D gene, CDR3 protein, CDR3 DNA. A D gene is named only where the DNA matches it firmly.

J: TRBJ2-7
V: TRBV7-2
D: TRBD2
CDR3: CASSPIAGGPTVSEQYF
DNA: TGTGCCAGCAGCCCCATAGCGGGAGGGCCGACAGTGAGCGAGCAGTACTTC

J: TRBJ1-5
V: TRBV6-4
D: -
CDR3: CASSEQEGQPQHF
DNA: TGTGCCAGCAGTGAACAGGAGGGTCAGCCCCAGCATTTT

J: TRBJ1-5
V: TRBV19
D: -
CDR3: CASRTEPFQPQHF
DNA: TGTGCCAGCCGCACGGAGCCCTTTCAGCCCCAGCATTTT

J: TRBJ2-1
V: TRBV18
D: -
CDR3: CASSRTSSSDEQFF
DNA: TGTGCCAGCTCACGCACCTCTAGCTCCGATGAGCAGTTCTTC

J: TRBJ2-3
V: TRBV18
D: TRBD2
CDR3: CASSPLLAGGSDTQYF
DNA: TGTGCCAGCTCACCATTACTAGCGGGAGGGTCAGATACGCAGTATTTT

J: TRBJ2-2
V: TRBV27
D: -
CDR3: CASWSLGGELFF
DNA: TGTGCCAGCTGGTCCCTCGGCGGGGAGCTGTTTTTT

J: TRBJ1-5
V: TRBV6-4
D: -
CDR3: CASSERRTEANQPQHF
DNA: TGTGCCAGCAGTGAGAGACGGACGGAGGCCAATCAGCCCCAGCATTTT

J: TRBJ1-2
V: TRBV28
D: TRBD1
CDR3: CASSLQDGTDYGYTF
DNA: TGTGCCAGCAGTTTACAAGATGGGACAGACTATGGCTACACCTTC

J: TRBJ2-5
V: TRBV7-2
D: -
CDR3: CASSLVPGETQYF
DNA: TGTGCCAGCAGCCTGGTCCCGGGGGAGACCCAGTACTTC

J: TRBJ1-2
V: TRBV2
D: -
CDR3: CASRREYGYTF
DNA: TGTGCCAGCAGACGGGAGTATGGCTACACCTTC

J: TRBJ2-3
V: TRBV7-2
D: TRBD1
CDR3: CASSASPGTVPTDTQYF
DNA: TGTGCCAGCAGCGCCTCCCCCGGGACAGTACCCACAGATACGCAGTATTTT